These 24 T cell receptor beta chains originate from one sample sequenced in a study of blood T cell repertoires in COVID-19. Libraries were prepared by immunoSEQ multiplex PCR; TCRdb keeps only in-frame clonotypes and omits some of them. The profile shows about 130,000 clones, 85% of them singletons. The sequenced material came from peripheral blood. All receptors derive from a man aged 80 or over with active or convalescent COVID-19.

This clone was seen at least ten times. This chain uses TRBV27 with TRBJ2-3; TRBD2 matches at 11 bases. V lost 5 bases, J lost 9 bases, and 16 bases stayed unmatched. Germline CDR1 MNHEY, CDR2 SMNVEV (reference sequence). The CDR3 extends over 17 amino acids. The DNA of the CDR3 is TGTGCCAGCAGTGCGTCGGTCGGGACTAGCGGTACTGGGACGCAGTATTTT. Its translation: CASSASVGTSGTGTQYF.

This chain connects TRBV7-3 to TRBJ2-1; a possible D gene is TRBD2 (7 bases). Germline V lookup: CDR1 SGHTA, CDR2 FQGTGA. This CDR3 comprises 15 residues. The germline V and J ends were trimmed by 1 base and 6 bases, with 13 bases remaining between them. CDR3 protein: CASSLNGGPGNEQFF. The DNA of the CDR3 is TGTGCCAGCAGCTTAAACGGGGGGCCCGGCAATGAGCAGTTCTTC.

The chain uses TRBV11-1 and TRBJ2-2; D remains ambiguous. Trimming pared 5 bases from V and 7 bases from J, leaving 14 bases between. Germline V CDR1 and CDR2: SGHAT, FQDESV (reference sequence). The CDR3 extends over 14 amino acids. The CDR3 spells CASSPYLHLGELFF. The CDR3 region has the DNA TGTGCCAGCAGCCCCTATCTCCACCTCGGGGAGCTGTTTTTT. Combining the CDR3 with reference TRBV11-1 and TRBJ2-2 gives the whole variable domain EAEVAQSPRYKITEKSQAVAFWCDPISGHATLYWYRQILGQGPELLVQFQDESVVDDSQLPKDRFSAERLKGVDSTLKIQPAELGDSAMYLCASSPYLHLGELFFGEGSRLTVL.

The DNA of the CDR3 is TGTGCCAGCAGCCAATACCGAGGACTAGCGGACGAGCAGTACTTC. Translated: CASSQYRGLADEQYF. The chain uses TRBV3-1 (or the pseudogene TRBV3-2) and TRBJ2-7, with 10 bases that match TRBD2. The germline gives CDR1 LGHDT, CDR2 YNNKEL (reference sequence). The CDR3 covers 15 residues. The V gene end was trimmed by 2 bases and the J gene end by 5 bases; junction bases not matched to a gene: 6.

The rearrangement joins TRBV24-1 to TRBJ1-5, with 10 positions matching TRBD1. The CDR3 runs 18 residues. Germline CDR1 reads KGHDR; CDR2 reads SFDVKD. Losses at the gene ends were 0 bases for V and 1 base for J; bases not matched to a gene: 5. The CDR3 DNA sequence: TGTGCCACCAGTGATTTGAGGGGACAGGGGATCAGCAATCAGCCCCAGCATTTT. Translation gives CATSDLRGQGISNQPQHF.

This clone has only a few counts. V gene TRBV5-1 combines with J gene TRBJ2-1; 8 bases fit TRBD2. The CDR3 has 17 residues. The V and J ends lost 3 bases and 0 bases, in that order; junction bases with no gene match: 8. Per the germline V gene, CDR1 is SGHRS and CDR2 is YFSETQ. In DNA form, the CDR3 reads TGCGCCAGCAGCTCTTCCGGGACTAGAGGCTCCTACAATGAGCAGTTCTTC. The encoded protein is CASSSSGTRGSYNEQFF.

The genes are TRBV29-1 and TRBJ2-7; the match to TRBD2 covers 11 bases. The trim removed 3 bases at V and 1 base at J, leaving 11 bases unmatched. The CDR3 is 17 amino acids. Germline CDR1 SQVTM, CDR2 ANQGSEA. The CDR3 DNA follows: TGCAGCGTTGAGAGTCTAGCGGGAGGTATTAATTCCTACGAGCAGTACTTC. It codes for CSVESLAGGINSYEQYF.

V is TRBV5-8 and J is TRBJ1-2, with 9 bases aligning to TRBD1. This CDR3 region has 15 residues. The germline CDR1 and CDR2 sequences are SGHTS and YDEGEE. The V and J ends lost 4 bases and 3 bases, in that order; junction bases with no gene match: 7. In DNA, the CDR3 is TGTGCCAGCAGCACCCGACGGACAGGGGACTATGGCTACACCTTC. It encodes CASSTRRTGDYGYTF. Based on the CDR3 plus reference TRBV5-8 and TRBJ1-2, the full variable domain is EAGVTQSPTHLIKTRGQQATLRCSPISGHTSVYWYQQALGLGLQFLLWYDEGEERNRGNFPPRFSGRQFPNYSSELNVNALELEDSALYLCASSTRRTGDYGYTFGSGTRLTVV.

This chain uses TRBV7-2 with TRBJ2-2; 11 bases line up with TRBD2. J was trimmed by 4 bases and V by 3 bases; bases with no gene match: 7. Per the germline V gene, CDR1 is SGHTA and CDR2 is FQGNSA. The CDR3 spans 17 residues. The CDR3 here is CASSLGLAGGGTGELFF. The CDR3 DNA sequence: TGTGCCAGCAGCTTGGGTTTAGCGGGAGGGGGCACCGGGGAGCTGTTTTTT.

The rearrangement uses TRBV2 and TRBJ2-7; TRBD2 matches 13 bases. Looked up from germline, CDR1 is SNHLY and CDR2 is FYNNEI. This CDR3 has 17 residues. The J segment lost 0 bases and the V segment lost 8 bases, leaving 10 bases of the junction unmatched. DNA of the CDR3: TGTGCCAGCGGGGCTGGACTAGCGGGAGAAAGCTCCTACGAGCAGTACTTC. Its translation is CASGAGLAGESSYEQYF.

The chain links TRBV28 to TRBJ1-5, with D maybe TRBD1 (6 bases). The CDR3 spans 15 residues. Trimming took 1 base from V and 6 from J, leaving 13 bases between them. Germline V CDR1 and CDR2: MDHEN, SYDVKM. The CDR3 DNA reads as TGTGCCAGCAGTTTATCAGGGGCCGGTCGTCAGCCCCAGCATTTT. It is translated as CASSLSGAGRQPQHF.

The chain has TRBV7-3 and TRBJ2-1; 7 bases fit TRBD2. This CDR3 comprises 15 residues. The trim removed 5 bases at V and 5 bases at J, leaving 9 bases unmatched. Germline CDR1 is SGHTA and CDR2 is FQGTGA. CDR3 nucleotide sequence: TGTGCCAGCAGCCTAAGCGGGAATACTCACAATGAGCAGTTCTTC. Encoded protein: CASSLSGNTHNEQFF.

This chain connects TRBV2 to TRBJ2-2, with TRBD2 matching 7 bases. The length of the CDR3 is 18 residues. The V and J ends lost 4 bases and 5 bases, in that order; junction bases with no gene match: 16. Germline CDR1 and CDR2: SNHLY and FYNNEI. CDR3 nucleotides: TGTGCCAGCAGTGGTCGATGGGGCGGGAGAGTAGGAACCGGGGAGCTGTTTTTT. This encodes CASSGRWGGRVGTGELFF.

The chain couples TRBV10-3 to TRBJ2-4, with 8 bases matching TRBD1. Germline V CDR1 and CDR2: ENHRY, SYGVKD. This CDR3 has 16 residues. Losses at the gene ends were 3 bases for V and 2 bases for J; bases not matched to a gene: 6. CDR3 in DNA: TGTGCCATCAGTGAAATGACAGGGGATTCCAAAAACATTCAGTACTTC. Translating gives CAISEMTGDSKNIQYF.

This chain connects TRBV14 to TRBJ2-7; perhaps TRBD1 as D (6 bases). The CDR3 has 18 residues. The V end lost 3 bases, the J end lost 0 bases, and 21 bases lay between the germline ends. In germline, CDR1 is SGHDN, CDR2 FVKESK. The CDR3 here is CASSHYRVRDPSSYEQYF. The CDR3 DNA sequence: TGTGCCAGCAGCCATTACAGGGTCCGGGACCCAAGCTCCTACGAGCAGTACTTC.

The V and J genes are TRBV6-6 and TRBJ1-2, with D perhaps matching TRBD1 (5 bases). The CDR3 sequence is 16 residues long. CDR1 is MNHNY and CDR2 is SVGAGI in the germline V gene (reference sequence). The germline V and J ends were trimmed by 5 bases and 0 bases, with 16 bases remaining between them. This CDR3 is CASSPRQGRTNYGYTF. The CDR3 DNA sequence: TGTGCCAGCAGTCCCCGCCAGGGAAGGACTAACTATGGCTACACCTTC.

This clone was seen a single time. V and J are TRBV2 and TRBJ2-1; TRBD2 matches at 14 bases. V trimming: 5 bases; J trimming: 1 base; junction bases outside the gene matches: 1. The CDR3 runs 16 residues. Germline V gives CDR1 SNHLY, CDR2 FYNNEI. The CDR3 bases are TGTGCCAGCAGTCGACTAGCGGGAGGGTCCTACAATGAGCAGTTCTTC. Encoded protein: CASSRLAGGSYNEQFF.

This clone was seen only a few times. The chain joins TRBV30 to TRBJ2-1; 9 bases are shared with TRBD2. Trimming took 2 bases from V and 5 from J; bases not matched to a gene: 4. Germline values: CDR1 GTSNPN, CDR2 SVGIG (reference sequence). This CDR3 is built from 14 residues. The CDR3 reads CAWSTASGNNEQFF. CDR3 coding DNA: TGTGCCTGGAGTACGGCTAGCGGGAACAATGAGCAGTTCTTC.

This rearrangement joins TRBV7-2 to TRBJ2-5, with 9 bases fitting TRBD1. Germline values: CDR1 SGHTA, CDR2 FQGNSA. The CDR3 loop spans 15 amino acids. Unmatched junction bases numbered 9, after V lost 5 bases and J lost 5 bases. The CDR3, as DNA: TGTGCCAGCAGCACATACAGGGGGCTCGGGGAGACCCAGTACTTC. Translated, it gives CASSTYRGLGETQYF.

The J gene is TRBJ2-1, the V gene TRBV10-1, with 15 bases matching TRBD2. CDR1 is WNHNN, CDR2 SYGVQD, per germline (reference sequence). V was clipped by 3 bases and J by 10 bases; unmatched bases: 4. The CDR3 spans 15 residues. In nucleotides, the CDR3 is TGCGCCAGCAGTGAAGGGACTAGCGGGAGGAGGGAGCAGTTCTTC. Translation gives CASSEGTSGRREQFF.

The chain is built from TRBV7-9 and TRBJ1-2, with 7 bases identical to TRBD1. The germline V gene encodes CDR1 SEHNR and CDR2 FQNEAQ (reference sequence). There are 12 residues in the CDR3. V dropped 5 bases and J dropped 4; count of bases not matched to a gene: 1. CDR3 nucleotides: TGTGCCAGCAGCCGGGACAGCTATGGCTACACCTTC. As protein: CASSRDSYGYTF.

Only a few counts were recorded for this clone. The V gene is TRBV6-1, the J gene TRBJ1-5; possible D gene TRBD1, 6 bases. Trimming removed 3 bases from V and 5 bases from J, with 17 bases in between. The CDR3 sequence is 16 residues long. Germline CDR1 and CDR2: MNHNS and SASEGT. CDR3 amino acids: CASSEPGGGRDQPQHF. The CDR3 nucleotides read TGTGCCAGCAGTGAGCCCGGGGGGGGCCGGGATCAGCCCCAGCATTTT.

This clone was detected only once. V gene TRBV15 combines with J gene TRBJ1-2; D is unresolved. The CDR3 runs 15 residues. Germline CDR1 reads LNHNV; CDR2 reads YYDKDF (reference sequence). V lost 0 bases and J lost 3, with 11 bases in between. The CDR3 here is CATSRDPGGDYGYTF. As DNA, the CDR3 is TGTGCCACCAGCAGAGATCCGGGCGGGGACTATGGCTACACCTTC.

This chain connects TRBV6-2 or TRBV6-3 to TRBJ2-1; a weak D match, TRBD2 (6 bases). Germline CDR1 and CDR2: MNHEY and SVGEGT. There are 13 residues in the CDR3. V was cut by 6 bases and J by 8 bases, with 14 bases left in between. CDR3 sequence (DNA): TGTGCCAGCAGCTTAACTAGCTTTTATGAGCAGTTCTTC. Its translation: CASSLTSFYEQFF.